One sample yielded the 21 T cell receptor beta chains listed below, sequenced in a study of T cell responses to AZD1222 COVID-19 vaccine. Sequencing used immunoSEQ multiplex PCR; TCRdb keeps in-frame clones, though not all of them. The sample yields under 150,000 clones, roughly 85% seen once. This material consisted of peripheral blood, taken 28 days after the second dose of the MenACWY control vaccine. All receptors derive from an adult who received the MenACWY meningococcal vaccine as a control.

The chain combines TRBV21-1 with TRBJ2-2. TRBV21-1 is designated a pseudogene. The CDR3 has 15 amino acids. The CDR3 DNA reads TGTGCCAGCAGCCCGGACCAGACCAACACCGGGGAGCTGTTTTTT. Translated, it gives CASSPDQTNTGELFF.

The chain couples TRBV4-3 to TRBJ1-4, with TRBD1 matching 8 bases. The junction had 7 bases not matched to a gene; V was cut back by 4 bases and J by 0 bases. Germline V lookup: CDR1 LGHNA, CDR2 YSLEER. The CDR3 has 17 residues. CDR3 in DNA: TGCGCCAGCAGCCGAGGACAGGGACTTGCAACTAATGAAAAACTGTTTTTT. Protein sequence: CASSRGQGLATNEKLFF.

The chain employs TRBV5-4 and TRBJ2-6, with TRBD2 as a possible D gene (6 bases). The CDR3 has 17 amino acids. Germline V gene data show CDR1 as SGHNT and CDR2 as YYREEE (reference sequence). Trimming cost V 2 bases and J 4 bases, with 16 bases left between them. CDR3 sequence: CASSFPLGGSGANVLTF. Written as DNA, the CDR3 is TGTGCCAGCAGCTTCCCCCTGGGGGGTTCCGGGGCCAACGTCCTGACTTTC. Based on the CDR3 plus reference TRBV5-4 and TRBJ2-6, the full variable domain is ETGVTQSPTHLIKTRGQQVTLRCSSQSGHNTVSWYQQALGQGPQFIFQYYREEENGRGNFPPRFSGLQFPNYSSELNVNALELDDSALYLCASSFPLGGSGANVLTFGAGSRLTVL.

V usage is TRBV27 and J usage is TRBJ2-7, with 9 bases identical to TRBD2. Germline assignment: CDR1 MNHEY and CDR2 SMNVEV (reference sequence). The CDR3 consists of 15 residues. The trim removed 3 bases at V and 4 bases at J, leaving 7 bases unmatched. CDR3 in amino acids: CASSFIGGRAYEQYF. CDR3 coding DNA: TGTGCCAGCAGTTTTATTGGCGGGAGGGCGTACGAGCAGTACTTC.

The chain carries TRBV6-2 or TRBV6-3 and TRBJ2-2; no definite D call. The CDR3 length is 17 residues. Germline CDR1 and CDR2: MNHEY and SVGEGT. With 0 bases removed from V and 6 bases from J, the gap between germline ends came to 17 bases. The chain's CDR3 is CASSYSIGSMLPGELFF. The CDR3 region has the DNA TGTGCCAGCAGTTACTCGATTGGTAGTATGCTCCCCGGGGAGCTGTTTTTT.

The chain has TRBV28 and TRBJ2-1; D ambiguous. The V end lost 6 bases, the J end lost 7 bases, and 10 bases lay between the germline ends. CDR1 and CDR2 (germline): MDHEN, SYDVKM. The CDR3 spans 12 residues. For the CDR3, the DNA is TGTGCCAGCAGAGTAGCCCGGAATGAGCAGTTCTTC. This sequence encodes CASRVARNEQFF.

V and J are TRBV7-9 and TRBJ2-5, with D unresolved. Germline CDR1 SEHNR, CDR2 FQNEAQ (reference sequence). The CDR3 runs 12 residues. Trimming removed 5 bases at V and 5 bases at J, with 9 bases between. The CDR3 sequence is CASSLPMETQYF. DNA of the CDR3: TGTGCCAGCAGCCTTCCCATGGAGACCCAGTACTTC.

In this sample, this clone turned up once. CDR3 region: CASSSLAGGLGEQFF. CDR3 sequence (DNA): TGTGCCAGCAGCTCACTAGCGGGGGGCCTGGGCGAGCAGTTCTTC. The chain couples TRBV5-5 to TRBJ2-1; 12 nucleotides agree with TRBD2. V lost 3 bases, J lost 10 bases, and 8 bases stayed unmatched. Germline loops: CDR1 SGHKS, CDR2 YYEKEE (reference sequence). The CDR3 runs 15 residues.

This clone was seen a handful of times. V gene TRBV28 combines with J gene TRBJ1-2; no firm D call. CDR1 and CDR2 from the germline V gene are MDHEN and SYDVKM. The V gene lost 3 bases and the J gene lost 4 bases, with 9 bases spanning the gap. The CDR3 length is 13 residues. CDR3 nucleotides: TGTGCCAGCAGTTTCCGGGGAGGCTATGGCTACACCTTC. It specifies CASSFRGGYGYTF.

This clone has just one count. The V gene is TRBV14, the J gene TRBJ2-1, with D unresolved. Trimming took off 3 bases at V and 1 base at J, with 10 bases between the two ends. Germline CDR1 SGHDN, CDR2 FVKESK. This CDR3 region has 15 residues. CDR3 coding DNA: TGTGCCAGCAGCCAGATTCCGATGTCCTACAATGAGCAGTTCTTC. Amino acid sequence: CASSQIPMSYNEQFF.

The chain has TRBV28 and TRBJ2-4; D possibly corresponds to TRBD1 (8 bases). Germline values: CDR1 MDHEN, CDR2 SYDVKM. Deletions cut 6 bases from V and 5 bases from J, with 14 bases between. The CDR3 has 14 amino acids. As DNA, the CDR3 is TGTGCCAGCAGCCTTACAGGGGGGGAAAACATTCAGTACTTC. This codes for CASSLTGGENIQYF.

The V and J genes are TRBV28 and TRBJ1-1; TRBD1 might be the D (5 bases). The CDR3 loop spans 14 amino acids. Germline V gene sequence: CDR1 MDHEN, CDR2 SYDVKM. V shed 2 bases and J shed 1 base, with 8 bases lying between them. As DNA, the CDR3 is TGTGCCAGCAGTTTACTGAGGGGGAACACTGAAGCTTTCTTT. Protein sequence: CASSLLRGNTEAFF. The full variable domain, in which reference TRBV28 and TRBJ1-1 provide the parts outside the CDR3, is DVKVTQSSRYLVKRTGEKVFLECVQDMDHENMFWYRQDPGLGLRLIYFSYDVKMKEKGDIPEGYSVSREKKERFSLILESASTNQTSMYLCASSLLRGNTEAFFGQGTRLTVV.

This rearrangement joins TRBV5-8 to TRBJ1-1; 8 bases match TRBD1. The V gene end was trimmed by 0 bases and the J gene end by 7 bases; junction bases not matched to a gene: 8. Germline V gives CDR1 SGHTS, CDR2 YDEGEE. This CDR3 comprises 15 residues. CDR3 sequence: CASSLDTGQGNEAFF. In DNA, the CDR3 is TGTGCCAGCAGCTTGGACACAGGACAGGGCAATGAAGCTTTCTTT. Filled out from reference TRBV5-8 and TRBJ1-1, the complete variable domain reads EAGVTQSPTHLIKTRGQQATLRCSPISGHTSVYWYQQALGLGLQFLLWYDEGEERNRGNFPPRFSGRQFPNYSSELNVNALELEDSALYLCASSLDTGQGNEAFFGQGTRLTVV.

This chain links TRBV18 with TRBJ2-7, with 8 bases aligning to TRBD1. This CDR3 has 16 amino acids. Per germline, CDR1 KGHSH and CDR2 LQKENI. Trimming removed 2 bases from V and 2 bases from J; junction bases left unmatched: 8. DNA for the CDR3: TGTGCCAGCTCACCAAGGATTGGGGACAGGACCTACGAGCAGTACTTC. It yields the protein CASSPRIGDRTYEQYF. Looking up the rest from reference TRBV18 and TRBJ2-7 gives the full variable domain: NAGVMQNPRHLVRRRGQEARLRCSPMKGHSHVYWYRQLPEEGLKFMVYLQKENIIDESGMPKERFSAEFPKEGPSILRIQQVVRGDSAAYFCASSPRIGDRTYEQYFGPGTRLTVT.

This clone has a handful of counts. V is TRBV5-1 and J is TRBJ1-4; no firm D call. Per the germline V gene, CDR1 is SGHRS and CDR2 is YFSETQ. Trimming took 0 bases from V and 4 from J, leaving 10 bases between them. The CDR3 loop spans 15 amino acids. DNA for the CDR3: TGCGCCAGCAGCTTGGCGGGCGCTTATAATGAAAAACTGTTTTTT. This codes for CASSLAGAYNEKLFF.

This sequence joins TRBV4-2 and TRBJ1-1; possibly TRBD1 for D (5 bases). The CDR3 covers 17 residues. CDR1 is LGHNA and CDR2 is YNFKEQ in the germline V gene. The ends were cut back, 0 bases at V and 0 bases at J, with 14 bases in the middle. The CDR3 sequence: CASSQELQGVLNTEAFF. The CDR3 DNA reads TGTGCCAGCAGCCAAGAGCTGCAGGGAGTTTTGAACACTGAAGCTTTCTTT.

This chain links TRBV5-4 with TRBJ2-1; D gene ambiguous. The CDR3 contains 14 residues. Germline CDR1 SGHNT, CDR2 YYREEE (reference sequence). Between the trimmed V and J ends, which lost 3 bases and 5 bases, there was a span of 12 bases. Written as DNA, the CDR3 is TGTGCCAGCAGCTCCGAGAGCCTTAACAATGAGCAGTTCTTC. It codes for CASSSESLNNEQFF.

The rearrangement uses TRBV12-5 and TRBJ2-1; possibly TRBD1 or TRBD2 for D (6 bases each). The CDR3 has 17 residues. Germline loops: CDR1 LGHNT, CDR2 FRNRAP. The V and J ends lost 4 bases and 4 bases respectively, with 20 bases between them. The CDR3 sequence: CASGSTFGGSFYNEQFF. For the CDR3, the DNA is TGTGCTAGTGGTTCTACATTCGGGGGCTCATTTTACAATGAGCAGTTCTTC.

The V and J genes are TRBV11-2 and TRBJ2-7; the match to TRBD1 covers 8 bases. J gave up 1 base and V 5 bases, and 7 bases lay outside the gene matches. The CDR3 extends over 15 amino acids. CDR1 SGHAT and CDR2 FQNNGV come from the germline V gene. CDR3 coding DNA: TGTGCCAGCAGCACCCCCGGGACAGGATCCTACGAGCAGTACGTC. It yields the protein CASSTPGTGSYEQYV.

This clone was seen once. This rearrangement joins TRBV30 to TRBJ2-1; 8 positions match TRBD2. J lost 5 bases, V lost 5 bases, and 8 bases had no gene match. CDR1 and CDR2 from the germline V gene are GTSNPN and SVGIG (reference sequence). The CDR3 consists of 14 residues. The DNA for the CDR3 is TGTGCCTGGGGTGGGGGACTAGTTCACAATGAGCAGTTCTTC. This gives the protein CAWGGGLVHNEQFF. Using reference TRBV30 and TRBJ2-1 for the parts outside the CDR3, the full variable domain is SQTIHQWPATLVQPVGSPLSLECTVEGTSNPNLYWYRQAAGRGLQLLFYSVGIGQISSEVPQNLSASRPQDRQFILSSKKLLLSDSGFYLCAWGGGLVHNEQFFGPGTRLTVL.

This clone is a singleton in its sample. Here the CDR3 DNA reads TGTGCCATCAGTGAGCCATTCGGTAGGGTGAACACTGAAGCTTTCTTT. Residues: CAISEPFGRVNTEAFF. The chain recombines TRBV10-3 with TRBJ1-1; D is uncertain. Germline CDR1 and CDR2: ENHRY and SYGVKD. V was clipped by 2 bases and J by 0 bases, with 13 bases between them. The CDR3 sequence is 16 residues long.